Listed below are T cell receptor beta chains from one sample, sequenced in a study of T cell responses to AZD1222 COVID-19 vaccine. Repertoires were generated with immunoSEQ multiplex PCR, while TCRdb's copy carries only in-frame clones and drops some. Seen here are around 86,000 clones, about 90% observed once, and the top ten hold over 7.5%. The sequencing used peripheral blood, collected on day 0 of AZD1222 vaccination. These receptors were taken from an adult in good health. Each CDR3 is given with its conserved first and last residue. A D gene is named only where the DNA matches it firmly. A row's size may be missing; if present it is once, few, many or a size class.

>TRBJ1-3|TRBV19|few|NA
CASSIVRGSGGNTIYF
TGTGCCAGTAGTATAGTACGTGGCTCGGGTGGAAACACCATATATTTT
>TRBJ2-4|TRBV2|NA|NA
CASRQVPQDIQYF
TGTGCCAGTCGACAGGTTCCCCAGGACATTCAGTACTTC
>TRBJ2-3|TRBV18|NA|NA
CASSDSPPNTQYF
TGTGCCAGCTCAGACAGCCCACCAAATACGCAGTATTTT
>TRBJ1-2|TRBV10-3|once|TRBD1
CAIRPWTGGNGYTF
TGTGCCATCAGGCCGTGGACAGGGGGGAATGGCTACACCTTC
>TRBJ1-2|TRBV25-1|NA|TRBD1
CASSERSGTAYYGYTF
TGTGCCAGCAGTGAACGCTCCGGGACAGCCTACTATGGCTACACCTTC
>TRBJ1-1|TRBV24-1|once|NA
CATRPIGGSLKREENTEAFF
TGTGCCACCAGACCGATCGGAGGGAGTCTAAAAAGGGAGGAGAACACTGAAGCTTTCTTT
>TRBJ1-2|TRBV7-8|NA|TRBD1
CASSFRGAGQSSYGYTF
TGTGCCAGCAGCTTCAGGGGGGCTGGCCAGAGCTCCTATGGCTACACCTTC
>TRBJ2-7|TRBV4-3|once|TRBD1
CASSPTSRDSSYEQYF
TGCGCCAGCAGCCCGACCAGCAGGGACAGCTCCTACGAGCAGTACTTC
>TRBJ2-5|TRBV7-9|NA|NA
CASSRTVETQYF
TGTGCCAGCAGTCGGACTGTCGAGACCCAGTACTTC
>TRBJ1-5|TRBV4-3|NA|TRBD1
CASSQDLPGTGGAGNQPQHF
TGCGCCAGCAGCCAAGATCTCCCAGGGACAGGGGGCGCGGGCAATCAGCCCCAGCATTTT
>TRBJ1-5|TRBV24-1|NA|NA
CATSDFPSGQPQHF
TGTGCCACCAGTGATTTTCCATCGGGACAGCCCCAGCATTTT
>TRBJ1-4|TRBV10-1|NA|NA
CASSKERTGHWGEKLFF
TGCGCCAGCAGCAAGGAGAGAACGGGACACTGGGGTGAAAAACTGTTTTTT
>TRBJ1-6|TRBV6-5|many|NA
CASGVGNSPLHF
TGTGCCAGCGGCGTAGGGAATTCACCCCTCCACTTT
>TRBJ1-2|TRBV4-1|NA|NA
CASSQEPLSYGYTF
TGCGCCAGCAGCCAAGAGCCGTTGTCCTATGGCTACACCTTC
>TRBJ2-2|TRBV5-4|NA|TRBD1
CASSGGLGTGPTGELFF
TGTGCCAGCAGCGGCGGGTTGGGGACAGGCCCCACCGGGGAGCTGTTTTTT
>TRBJ1-2|TRBV11-2|NA|NA
CASSQTLGYTF
TGTGCCAGCAGCCAAACCCTCGGCTACACCTTC
>TRBJ1-4|TRBV3-1/TRBV3-2|NA|NA
CASSQDHRSNEKLFF
TGTGCCAGCAGCCAAGATCACAGGAGTAATGAAAAACTGTTTTTT
>TRBJ1-2|TRBV6-2/TRBV6-3|NA|NA
CASSYPGYGYTF
TGTGCCAGCAGTTACCCAGGGTATGGCTACACCTTC
>TRBJ2-3|TRBV9|NA|NA
CASSGRELTDTQYF
TGTGCCAGCAGCGGCCGAGAATTGACAGATACGCAGTATTTT
>TRBJ1-2|TRBV7-3|large|TRBD1
CASSLSGGGENGYTF
TGTGCCAGCAGCTTAAGTGGAGGGGGCGAGAATGGCTACACCTTC
>TRBJ1-1|TRBV6-6|NA|NA
CASTKTSRSEAFF
TGTGCCAGCACCAAAACATCCCGAAGTGAAGCTTTCTTT
>TRBJ1-4|TRBV7-2|NA|NA
CASRAGGASNEKLFF
TGTGCCAGCAGAGCTGGGGGCGCGTCTAATGAAAAACTGTTTTTT
>TRBJ2-7|TRBV4-1|NA|TRBD1
CASSQTGTGGLEQYF
TGCGCCAGCAGCCAAACCGGGACAGGGGGTTTAGAGCAGTACTTC
>TRBJ2-1|TRBV9|NA|TRBD2
CASSASIAGGPRNEQFF
TGTGCCAGCAGCGCCTCAATAGCGGGGGGGCCTAGAAATGAGCAGTTCTTC
>TRBJ1-5|TRBV18|NA|NA
CASSRVDNQPQHF
TGTGCCAGCTCACGGGTCGACAATCAGCCCCAGCATTTT